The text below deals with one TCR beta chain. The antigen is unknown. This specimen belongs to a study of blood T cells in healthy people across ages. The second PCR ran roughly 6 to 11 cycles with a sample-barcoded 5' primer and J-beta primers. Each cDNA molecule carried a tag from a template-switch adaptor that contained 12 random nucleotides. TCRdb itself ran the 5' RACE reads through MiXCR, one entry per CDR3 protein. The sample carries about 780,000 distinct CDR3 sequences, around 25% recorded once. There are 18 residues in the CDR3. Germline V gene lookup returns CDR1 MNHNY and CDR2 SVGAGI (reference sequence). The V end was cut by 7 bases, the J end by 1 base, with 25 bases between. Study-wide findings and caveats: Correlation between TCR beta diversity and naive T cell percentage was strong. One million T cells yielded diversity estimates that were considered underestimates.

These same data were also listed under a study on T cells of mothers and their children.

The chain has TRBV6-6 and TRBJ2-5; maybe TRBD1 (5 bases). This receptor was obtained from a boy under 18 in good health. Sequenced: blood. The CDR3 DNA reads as TGTGCCAGCACAGGGTCAGGTCCTACGATTGGGGTCCAAGAGACCCAGTACTTC. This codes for CASTGSGPTIGVQETQYF.